This entry is about one T cell receptor (beta chain). During active infection, Seattle patients enrolled and were then monitored through disease. Clones were read by immunoSEQ multiplex PCR, and TCRdb kept only the in-frame ones, dropping some. Of approximately 70,000 clones detected, 70% to 90% appear once; the ten largest clones hold roughly 3.6%. This specimen comes from a study of blood T cell repertoires in COVID-19. Study-level background: Researchers got acute and convalescent COVID-19 samples from the United States, Italy and Spain.

The CDR3 sequence is 13 residues long. Germline V lookup: CDR1 MNHEY, CDR2 SMNVEV (reference sequence). The V gene end was trimmed by 7 bases and the J gene end by 7 bases; junction bases not matched to a gene: 5. The receptor comes from a woman in her 50s with COVID-19, enrolled during active disease. Input material: peripheral blood. The V and J genes are TRBV27 and TRBJ2-1; 9 bases map to TRBD1. The CDR3 loop reads CASKGTGRNEQFF. CDR3 DNA: TGTGCCAGCAAGGGGACAGGGCGGAATGAGCAGTTCTTC.